This section outlines one T cell receptor (beta chain) sequence together with its context. This clonotype turned up a few times. Its cognate antigen has yet to be identified. No clone much larger than this one lies a single base away; base qualities are absent. This entry is derived from a study of response to subunit inactivated influenza vaccine (dated by TCRdb to 2017 to 2018). General notes on the study: The study used deep quantitative T cell receptor repertoire profiling to track responses to a trivalent subunit inactivated influenza vaccine. General conclusions and limits of the study: According to the authors, only a limited number of new T cells may be recruited by each seasonal influenza vaccination.

Library preparation used RT-PCR. The sequencer was an Illumina HiSeq 2500. TCRdb applied fastp at Q25 and MiXCR to the public reads, then kept only in-frame beta chains. Each record represents a unique CDR3 protein, reported with the most common genes and DNA among its rows. This sample has over 650,000 distinct CDR3 sequences in its table, and roughly 18% of those were observed once. Roughly 11% of the sample is taken by the ten largest. The CDR3 has 16 amino acids, counting the end cysteine and phenylalanine. The read is trimmed to its CDR3 DNA, 48 bases read in frame from base 1. V drops 0 bases and J drops 0 bases, leaving 12 bases in between. CDR1 and CDR2 are drawn from the germline V gene: MNHEY, SVGAGI.

This receptor chain uses TRBV6-5 and TRBJ2-7, with no confidently assigned D gene. Sequencing was performed on PBMCs from blood, taken about 5 days after vaccination. The source is a man aged 50-59 years who received an inactivated influenza vaccine. Donor details come from another sample of the same person, matched by shared clones. The CDR3 loop reads CASSYSQWWSSYEQYF. The nucleotides read TGTGCCAGCAGTTACTCGCAGTGGTGGAGCTCCTACGAGCAGTACTTC.